This T cell receptor (beta chain) was sequenced for a study of early T cells in non-severe SARS-CoV-2 infection. The germline V gene encodes CDR1 MNHNS and CDR2 SASEGT. Trimming left V 4 bases short and J 1 base short, with 14 bases between. The CDR3 length is 15 residues. This clonotype has at least ten counts. cDNA molecules, individually, were tagged with unique molecular identifiers. In TCRdb, the 5' RACE reads were re-called with MiXCR into one record per CDR3 protein. The sample shows about 48,000 distinct CDR3 sequences, around 6% of them seen only once. Sequencing was done on a sample of whole blood. The V and J genes are TRBV6-1 and TRBJ2-7, with a possible D match to TRBD1 (5 bases). The clonotype originates from an adult who was a healthcare worker with PCR-confirmed SARS-CoV-2 infection or an uninfected control (not recorded which). This CDR3 reads CASSANTGRSYEQYF. Written as DNA, the CDR3 is TGTGCCAGCAGTGCTAATACAGGCCGATCCTACGAGCAGTACTTC.